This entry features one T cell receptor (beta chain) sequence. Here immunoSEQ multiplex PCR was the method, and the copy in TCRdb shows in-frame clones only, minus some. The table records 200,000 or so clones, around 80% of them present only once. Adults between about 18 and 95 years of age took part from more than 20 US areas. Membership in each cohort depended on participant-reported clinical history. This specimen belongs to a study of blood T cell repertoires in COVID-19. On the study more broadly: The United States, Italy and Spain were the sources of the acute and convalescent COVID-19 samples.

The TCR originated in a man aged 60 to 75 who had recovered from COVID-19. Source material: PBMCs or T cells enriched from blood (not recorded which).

CDR3 nucleotide sequence: TGTGCCAGCAGCCAACGGACAGGGGATGGCTACACCTTC. Amino acid sequence: CASSQRTGDGYTF. The V and J genes are TRBV3-1 (or the pseudogene TRBV3-2) and TRBJ1-2, with 9 bases aligning to TRBD1. The germline CDR1 and CDR2 sequences are LGHDT and YNNKEL (reference sequence). This CDR3 region has 13 residues. The V and J ends lost 2 bases and 6 bases, in that order; junction bases with no gene match: 1.